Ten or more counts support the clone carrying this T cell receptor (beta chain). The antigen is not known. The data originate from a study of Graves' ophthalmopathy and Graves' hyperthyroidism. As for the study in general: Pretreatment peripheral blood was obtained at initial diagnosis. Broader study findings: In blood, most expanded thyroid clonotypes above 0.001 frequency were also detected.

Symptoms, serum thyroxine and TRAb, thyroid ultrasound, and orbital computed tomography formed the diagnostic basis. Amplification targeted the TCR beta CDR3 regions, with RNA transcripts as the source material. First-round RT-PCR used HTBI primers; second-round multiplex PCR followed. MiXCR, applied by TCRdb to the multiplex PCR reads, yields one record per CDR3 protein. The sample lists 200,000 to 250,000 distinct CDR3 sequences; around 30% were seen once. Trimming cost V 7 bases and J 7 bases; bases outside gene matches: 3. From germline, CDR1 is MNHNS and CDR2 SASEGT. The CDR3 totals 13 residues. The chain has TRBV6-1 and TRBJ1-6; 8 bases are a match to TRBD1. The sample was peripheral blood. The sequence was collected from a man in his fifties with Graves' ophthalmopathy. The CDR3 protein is CASNTGGNSPLHF. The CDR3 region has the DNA TGTGCCAGCAATACAGGGGGGAATTCACCCCTCCACTTT.